The T cell receptor (beta chain) described here comes from a study of sequential checkpoint blockade in melanoma. The CDR3 covers 14 residues. Germline-derived CDR1 and CDR2 are SQVTM and ANQGSEA. V was shortened by 0 bases and J by 0 bases, with 8 bases between the two germline ends. This sample's treatment: randomized to nivolumab then ipilimumab (arm A) or the reverse (arm B). None of the patients previously received DNA-damaging chemotherapy. This clone was picked up a small number of times. The data were produced by immunoSEQ multiplex PCR, yet TCRdb's version contains in-frame clones alone and is incomplete. The sample has around 11,000 clones, roughly 50% seen once.

This receptor was taken from a human donor with melanoma. The genes are TRBV29-1 and TRBJ1-2; D remains unclear. Sequenced here: CD8+ T cells sorted from blood (inferred from file names), sampled from a patient given nivolumab and ipilimumab in sequence. The CDR3 sequence: CSVEDESANYGYTF. The CDR3 DNA reads as TGCAGCGTTGAAGACGAAAGCGCTAACTATGGCTACACCTTC.